The 13 T cell receptor beta chains in this list originate from one sample, sequenced in a study of T cell responses to AZD1222 COVID-19 vaccine. The method was immunoSEQ multiplex PCR; TCRdb's version includes in-frame clones alone and lacks a portion of them. Of some 120,000 clones in the sample, around 92% were seen once. The sequenced sample was peripheral blood, obtained on day 0 of AZD1222 vaccination. The receptors come from an adult in good health.

The rearrangement links TRBV27 to TRBJ1-6; the match to TRBD1 covers 11 bases. CDR1 is MNHEY, CDR2 SMNVEV, per germline (reference sequence). The CDR3 runs 15 residues. The V and J ends lost 6 bases and 6 bases, in that order; junction bases with no gene match: 4. In nucleotides, the CDR3 is TGTGCCAGCAGAAGCGGGACAGGGGGTAATTCACCCCTCCACTTT. As protein: CASRSGTGGNSPLHF.

The CDR3 nucleotides are TGTGCCAGTAGTAAGGGCGGGGCAGATACGCAGTATTTT. This gives the protein CASSKGGADTQYF. V and J are TRBV19 and TRBJ2-3, with D possibly TRBD2 on 6 matching bases. CDR1 is LNHDA, CDR2 SQIVND, per germline (reference sequence). V lost 4 bases and J lost 4, with 9 bases in between. CDR3 length equals 13 residues.

This CDR3 is CASSMGHPYEQYF. The CDR3, as DNA: TGTGCCAGCTCAATGGGACACCCCTACGAGCAGTACTTC. The chain employs TRBV18 and TRBJ2-7, with a weak D call TRBD1 (6 bases). This CDR3 is 13 amino acids long. The germline V gene encodes CDR1 KGHSH and CDR2 LQKENI. Trimming shortened V by 5 bases and J by 2 bases, and 10 bases separated the two germline ends.

The gene calls are TRBV28 and TRBJ1-2; 11 bases match TRBD1. The CDR3 is made up of 14 amino acids. The V gene's germline CDR1 is MDHEN and CDR2 SYDVKM. Trimming at V came to 5 bases and at J to 4 bases, leaving 3 bases not matched to a gene. This CDR3 reads CASSPGTGGYGYTF. CDR3 in DNA: TGTGCCAGCAGTCCCGGGACAGGGGGCTATGGCTACACCTTC.

This chain links TRBV5-5 with TRBJ1-3; no definite D call. CDR1 SGHKS and CDR2 YYEKEE come from the germline V gene (reference sequence). Deletions cut 0 bases from V and 0 bases from J, with 4 bases between. CDR3 length: 14 residues. CDR3: CASSLGSSGNTIYF. Written as DNA, the CDR3 is TGTGCCAGCAGCTTGGGCAGCTCTGGAAACACCATATATTTT.

This chain links TRBV5-1 with TRBJ1-2; D is unresolved. The CDR3 has 15 amino acids. Germline CDR1 is SGHRS and CDR2 is YFSETQ. The V gene lost 2 bases and the J gene lost 0 bases, with 11 bases spanning the gap. The CDR3 DNA reads TGCGCCAGCAGCTTAGGCCTCGGGGCTAACTATGGCTACACCTTC. Its protein is CASSLGLGANYGYTF.

This clone has a single count. The gene calls are TRBV7-3 and TRBJ2-6; tentative D call: TRBD1 (6 bases). V dropped 4 bases and J dropped 1 base, with 20 bases sitting between them. This CDR3 is built from 19 residues. Germline V gene data show CDR1 as SGHTA and CDR2 as FQGTGA. CDR3 sequence (DNA): TGTGCCAGCAGCTATAAGACAGGCTTGTTCCCGTCTGGGGCCAACGTCCTGACTTTC. Its translation: CASSYKTGLFPSGANVLTF.

V gene TRBV7-8 combines with J gene TRBJ1-2; possible D gene TRBD1, 6 bases. CDR3 length equals 14 residues. Germline loops: CDR1 SGHVS, CDR2 FQNEAQ. V lost 0 bases and J 8 bases, leaving 13 bases between the germline ends. CDR3 sequence (DNA): TGTGCCAGCAGCTTAGCTACAGGGTCAATCGGCTACACCTTC. Its protein is CASSLATGSIGYTF.

The chain uses TRBV7-9 and TRBJ2-7; unclear D gene. Per germline, CDR1 SEHNR and CDR2 FQNEAQ (reference sequence). This CDR3 has 12 residues. V lost 3 bases and J 3 bases, leaving 6 bases between the germline ends. The CDR3 reads CASSFSHYEQYF. The CDR3 bases are TGTGCCAGCAGCTTTAGTCACTACGAGCAGTACTTC.

The J gene is TRBJ2-7, the V gene TRBV18; D is unresolved. The germline V gene has CDR1 KGHSH and CDR2 LQKENI. Between the trimmed V and J ends, which lost 2 bases and 1 base, there was a span of 6 bases. The CDR3 extends over 13 amino acids. CDR3 protein: CASSPGRSYEQYF. CDR3 sequence (DNA): TGTGCCAGCTCACCAGGACGGTCCTACGAGCAGTACTTC.

The rearrangement uses TRBV4-2 and TRBJ2-1; 9 bases are shared with TRBD2. J gave up 1 base and V 3 bases, and 7 bases lay outside the gene matches. The CDR3 has 17 residues. Germline CDR1 is LGHNA and CDR2 is YNFKEQ. The CDR3 DNA reads as TGTGCCAGCAGCCATACCTCAGCGGGAGGATCCTACAATGAGCAGTTCTTC. Amino acids: CASSHTSAGGSYNEQFF.

This chain connects TRBV2 to TRBJ1-1; TRBD1 matches at 8 bases. V lost 7 bases and J lost 1; bases outside the gene matches: 5. This CDR3 region has 14 residues. Germline CDR1 SNHLY, CDR2 FYNNEI. The CDR3 DNA reads as TGTGCCAGCATGCTCGGACAGGGGAACACTGAAGCTTTCTTT. Residues: CASMLGQGNTEAFF.

J is TRBJ2-6 and V is TRBV28; D call uncertain. Trimming removed 2 bases from V and 2 bases from J, with 13 bases in between. The CDR3 consists of 17 residues. Germline CDR1 reads MDHEN; CDR2 reads SYDVKM. The CDR3 loop reads CASSLRAYYTGANVLTF. The CDR3 coding sequence is TGTGCCAGCAGTTTACGGGCTTACTATACTGGGGCCAACGTCCTGACTTTC.